This T cell receptor beta chain was profiled in a study of OX40 agonist ivuxolimab in advanced cancers. Sequencing used immunoSEQ multiplex PCR; TCRdb keeps in-frame clones, though not all of them. The sample holds 70,000 to 85,000 clones, 94% seen once. Germline V lookup: CDR1 LNHDA, CDR2 SQIVND (reference sequence). Trimming shortened V by 7 bases and J by 0 bases, and 12 bases separated the two germline ends. The CDR3 covers 15 residues. The chain is built from TRBV19 and TRBJ2-2; tentative D call: TRBD1 (6 bases). Sequences were derived from CD4+ or CD8+ T cells sorted from blood, sampled in a trial of the OX40 agonist ivuxolimab. The source of this sequence is an adult with an advanced solid tumor such as melanoma, head and neck, liver or kidney cancer. CDR3 in DNA: TGTGCCAGTACAGGACAGCGCACGAACACCGGGGAGCTGTTTTTT. Amino acids: CASTGQRTNTGELFF.